This T cell receptor beta chain was sequenced during a study of blood T cell repertoires in COVID-19. TCRdb's copy holds only in-frame clones and misses some; the assay was immunoSEQ multiplex PCR. This table holds about 270,000 clones, about 91% found once. The CDR3 extends over 12 amino acids. Per the germline V gene, CDR1 is SGHNT and CDR2 is YENEEA. V was trimmed by 4 bases and J by 7 bases, leaving 10 bases between them. The table lists this clone with a few counts. This chain links TRBV11-3 with TRBJ1-2, with a possible D match to TRBD1 (6 bases). The TCR sequence derives from a woman aged 40-49 years with acute COVID-19. Sequencing was carried out using PBMCs or T cells enriched from blood (not recorded which). CDR3 coding DNA: TGTGCCAGCAGCTGGGCAGGGGCTGGCTACACCTTC. Its protein product is CASSWAGAGYTF.